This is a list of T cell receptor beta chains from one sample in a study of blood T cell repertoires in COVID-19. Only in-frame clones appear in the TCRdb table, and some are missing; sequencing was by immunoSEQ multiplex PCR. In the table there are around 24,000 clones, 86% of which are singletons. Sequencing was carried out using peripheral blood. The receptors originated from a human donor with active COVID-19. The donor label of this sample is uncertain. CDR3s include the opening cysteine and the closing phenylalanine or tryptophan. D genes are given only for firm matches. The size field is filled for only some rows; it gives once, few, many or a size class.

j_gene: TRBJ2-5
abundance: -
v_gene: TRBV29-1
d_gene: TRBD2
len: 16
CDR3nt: TGCAGCGCCGGAGGGACTAGCGGGAAGGGTCCAGAGACCCAGTACTTC
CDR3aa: CSAGGTSGKGPETQYF

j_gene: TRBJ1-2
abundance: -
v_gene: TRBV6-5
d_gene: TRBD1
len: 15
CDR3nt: TGTGCCAGCGAAGGACAGGGAGGCCTGCCGGGTGGCTACACCTTC
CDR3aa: CASEGQGGLPGGYTF

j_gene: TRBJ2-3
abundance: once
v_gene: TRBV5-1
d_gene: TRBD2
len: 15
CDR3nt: TGCGCCAGCGTCCCCGTAGCGGGGGGAGCAGATACGCAGTATTTT
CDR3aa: CASVPVAGGADTQYF

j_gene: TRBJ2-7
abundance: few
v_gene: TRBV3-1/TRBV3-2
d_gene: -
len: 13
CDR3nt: TGTGCCAGCAGCCAAGAAGGAGCCTACGAGCAGTACTTC
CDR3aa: CASSQEGAYEQYF

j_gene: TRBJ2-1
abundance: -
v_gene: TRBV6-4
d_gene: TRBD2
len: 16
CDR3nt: TGTGCCAGCAGTGTTTCTAGCGGGAGGGGCTACAATGAGCAGTTCTTC
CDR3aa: CASSVSSGRGYNEQFF

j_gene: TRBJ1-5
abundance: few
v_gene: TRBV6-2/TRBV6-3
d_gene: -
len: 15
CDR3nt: TGTGCCAGCAGTTTCTGGCCATATAGCAATCAGCCCCAGCATTTT
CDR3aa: CASSFWPYSNQPQHF

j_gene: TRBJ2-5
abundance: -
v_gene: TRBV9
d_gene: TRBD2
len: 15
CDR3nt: TGTGCCAGCAGCGCGTACGGACTAGCGGGGGGCGCCCAGTACTTC
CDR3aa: CASSAYGLAGGAQYF

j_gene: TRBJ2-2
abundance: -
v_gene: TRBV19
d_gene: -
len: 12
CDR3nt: TGTGCCAGTAGTATAGTCGCCGGGGAGCTGTTTTTT
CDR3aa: CASSIVAGELFF

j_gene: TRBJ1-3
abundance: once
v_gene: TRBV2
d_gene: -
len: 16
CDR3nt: TGTGCCAGCAGTGAAGCGTTGCTTAGCTCTGGAAACACCATATATTTT
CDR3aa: CASSEALLSSGNTIYF

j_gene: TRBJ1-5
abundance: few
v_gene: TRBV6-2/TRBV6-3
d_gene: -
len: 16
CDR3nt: TGTGCCAGCAGTCCCGTCATCACAGGGTTAGGTCAGCCCCAGCATTTT
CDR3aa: CASSPVITGLGQPQHF

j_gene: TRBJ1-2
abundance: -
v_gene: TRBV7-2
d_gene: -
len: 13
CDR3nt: TGTGCCAGCAGCTCGCGGAGGAGGGATGGCTACACCTTC
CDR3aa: CASSSRRRDGYTF

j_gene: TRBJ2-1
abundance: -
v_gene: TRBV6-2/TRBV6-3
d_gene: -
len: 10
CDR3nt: TGTGCCAGCAGCGAGGATGAGCAGTTCTTC
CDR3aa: CASSEDEQFF

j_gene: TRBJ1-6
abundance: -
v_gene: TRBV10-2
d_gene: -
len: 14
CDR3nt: TGCGCCAGCAGTGCCGGGACATCTAATTCACCCCTCCACTTT
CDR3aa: CASSAGTSNSPLHF

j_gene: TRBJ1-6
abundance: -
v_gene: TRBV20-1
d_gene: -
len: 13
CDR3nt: TGCAGTGCTAGTCGGGGAGATAATTCACCCCTCCACTTT
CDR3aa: CSASRGDNSPLHF

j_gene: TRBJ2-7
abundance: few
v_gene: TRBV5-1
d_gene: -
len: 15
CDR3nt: TGCGCCAGCAGCTTGTGGGCCATCGGGGCCTACGAGCAGTACTTC
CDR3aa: CASSLWAIGAYEQYF

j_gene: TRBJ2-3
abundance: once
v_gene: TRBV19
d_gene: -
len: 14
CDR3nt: TGTGCCAGTAGCCCTCGCGGGATCGCAGATACGCAGTATTTT
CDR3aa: CASSPRGIADTQYF

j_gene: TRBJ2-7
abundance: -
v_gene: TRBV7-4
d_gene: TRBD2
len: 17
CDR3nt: TGTGCCAGCAGCTCCACGGGACTAGTTATCGTCCCCTACGAGCAGTACTTC
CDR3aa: CASSSTGLVIVPYEQYF